The rows below give T cell receptor beta chains drawn from one sample of a study of OX40 agonist ivuxolimab in advanced cancers. Some clones are missing from TCRdb's copy, which holds only in-frame ones; the method was immunoSEQ multiplex PCR. The sample yields tens of thousands of clones, around 87% seen once. The specimen comprised CD4+ or CD8+ T cells sorted from blood, sampled in a trial of the OX40 agonist ivuxolimab. The receptors here all came from an adult with an advanced solid tumor such as melanoma, head and neck, liver or kidney cancer. Both conserved end residues are part of each CDR3. Fields, in order: V gene, clone size, J gene, D gene, CDR3 DNA, CDR3 protein. D genes are given only for firm matches. Only part of the rows carry a size: once, few, many, or a class if the clone is expanded.

v_call: TRBV7-2
clone_size: NA
j_call: TRBJ1-6
d_call: NA
cdr3_nt: TGTGCCAGCAGCTTCGGCCGAACGAGCTCCTATAATTCACCCCTCCACTTT
cdr3_aa: CASSFGRTSSYNSPLHF

v_call: TRBV5-1
clone_size: NA
j_call: TRBJ2-1
d_call: TRBD1
cdr3_nt: TGCGCCAGCAGCTTGGGGACAGGGGGCCTAGGGCAGTTCTTC
cdr3_aa: CASSLGTGGLGQFF

v_call: TRBV5-1
clone_size: NA
j_call: TRBJ1-2
d_call: TRBD1
cdr3_nt: TGCGCCAGCAGCGAGCGAGGGGGCTCAGCTCCTAACTATGGCTACACCTTC
cdr3_aa: CASSERGGSAPNYGYTF

v_call: TRBV19
clone_size: NA
j_call: TRBJ1-4
d_call: NA
cdr3_nt: TGTGCCAGTAGCCAGGGAGGGGGTTCGGCTAATGAAAAACTGTTTTTT
cdr3_aa: CASSQGGGSANEKLFF

v_call: TRBV28
clone_size: once
j_call: TRBJ1-2
d_call: NA
cdr3_nt: TGTGCCAGCAGTTGGACAGCTAAATATGGCTACACCTTC
cdr3_aa: CASSWTAKYGYTF

v_call: TRBV4-2
clone_size: NA
j_call: TRBJ2-2
d_call: NA
cdr3_nt: TGTGCCAGCAGTTCTCTAAGGGACCCCTCGGGGGAGCTGTTTTTT
cdr3_aa: CASSSLRDPSGELFF

v_call: TRBV27
clone_size: NA
j_call: TRBJ2-2
d_call: NA
cdr3_nt: TGTGCCAGCAGCCGCCAAACGCGGGGGAACACCGGGGAGCTGTTTTTT
cdr3_aa: CASSRQTRGNTGELFF

v_call: TRBV27
clone_size: NA
j_call: TRBJ2-7
d_call: NA
cdr3_nt: TGTGCCAGCTCTTCAAGACGTATAGGCTCCTACGAGCAGTACTTC
cdr3_aa: CASSSRRIGSYEQYF

v_call: TRBV7-9
clone_size: NA
j_call: TRBJ1-2
d_call: NA
cdr3_nt: TGTGCCAGCAGCTTAAGGGGGAATGTCTATGGCTACACCTTC
cdr3_aa: CASSLRGNVYGYTF

v_call: TRBV10-3
clone_size: NA
j_call: TRBJ2-1
d_call: TRBD2
cdr3_nt: TGTGCCATCAGTGAGTCGCAGCTAGCGGGATCCAATGAGCAGTTCTTC
cdr3_aa: CAISESQLAGSNEQFF

v_call: TRBV28
clone_size: NA
j_call: TRBJ1-5
d_call: NA
cdr3_nt: TGTGCCAGCAGGGGGGGAGGGGGCAATCAGCCCCAGCATTTT
cdr3_aa: CASRGGGGNQPQHF

v_call: TRBV7-8
clone_size: NA
j_call: TRBJ1-1
d_call: TRBD1
cdr3_nt: TGTGCCAGCAGCTTGACAGGGGGCACTGAAGCTTTCTTT
cdr3_aa: CASSLTGGTEAFF

v_call: TRBV5-1
clone_size: NA
j_call: TRBJ2-3
d_call: TRBD2
cdr3_nt: TGCGCCAGCAGCTATAGCGGGAGGGGCACAGATACGCAGTATTTT
cdr3_aa: CASSYSGRGTDTQYF

v_call: TRBV5-1
clone_size: NA
j_call: TRBJ2-1
d_call: NA
cdr3_nt: TGCGCCAGCAGCTTGGTTATAGGTCTCTACAATGAGCAGTTCTTC
cdr3_aa: CASSLVIGLYNEQFF

v_call: TRBV28
clone_size: NA
j_call: TRBJ2-1
d_call: TRBD2
cdr3_nt: TGTGCCAGCAGTTTGCTGGCGGGGGGGGGAGCCAGCTACAATGAGCAGTTCTTC
cdr3_aa: CASSLLAGGGASYNEQFF

v_call: TRBV21-1
clone_size: NA
j_call: TRBJ2-3
d_call: NA
cdr3_nt: TGTGCCAGCAGCAAAGAGGACCTAGCGGGATTCAGCACTGGCACAGATACGCAGTATTTT
cdr3_aa: CASSKEDLAGFSTGTDTQYF

v_call: TRBV30
clone_size: NA
j_call: TRBJ1-6
d_call: NA
cdr3_nt: TGTGCCTGGAGTTCCTCCGATGGATCACCCCTCCACTTT
cdr3_aa: CAWSSSDGSPLHF

v_call: TRBV7-7
clone_size: NA
j_call: TRBJ2-7
d_call: NA
cdr3_nt: TGTGCCAGCAGCCCCTGGGACAAGAGCTACGAGCAGTACTTC
cdr3_aa: CASSPWDKSYEQYF

v_call: TRBV5-6
clone_size: once
j_call: TRBJ2-1
d_call: TRBD1
cdr3_nt: TGTGCCAGCAGCTATGCCGGGACAGGGGGCGATGAGCAGTTCTTC
cdr3_aa: CASSYAGTGGDEQFF

v_call: TRBV5-6
clone_size: few
j_call: TRBJ2-1
d_call: NA
cdr3_nt: TGTGCCAGCAGCTTGAGGCTAGCCCGGTTCGGTGAGCAGTTCTTC
cdr3_aa: CASSLRLARFGEQFF

v_call: TRBV28
clone_size: NA
j_call: TRBJ2-3
d_call: NA
cdr3_nt: TGTGCCAGCAGTTCTCTAGCACGTACGCAGTATTTT
cdr3_aa: CASSSLARTQYF

v_call: TRBV29-1
clone_size: NA
j_call: TRBJ1-4
d_call: NA
cdr3_nt: TGCAGCGTTAAGGGGGGGCGGACAACTAATGAAAAACTGTTTTTT
cdr3_aa: CSVKGGRTTNEKLFF

v_call: TRBV27
clone_size: NA
j_call: TRBJ1-5
d_call: NA
cdr3_nt: TGTGCCAGCAGTTTGGGCGGTAGCAATCAGCCCCAGCATTTT
cdr3_aa: CASSLGGSNQPQHF

v_call: TRBV4-1
clone_size: NA
j_call: TRBJ1-4
d_call: NA
cdr3_nt: TGCGCCAGCAGCCAGGGAGAATTTGAAAAACTGTTTTTT
cdr3_aa: CASSQGEFEKLFF

v_call: TRBV5-1
clone_size: NA
j_call: TRBJ1-4
d_call: NA
cdr3_nt: TGCGCCAGCAGACAAACAGTTGCAACTAATGAAAAACTGTTTTTT
cdr3_aa: CASRQTVATNEKLFF

v_call: TRBV7-8
clone_size: NA
j_call: TRBJ1-1
d_call: NA
cdr3_nt: TGTGCCAGCAGCCGACCGGGTCACTGGAACACTGAAGCTTTCTTT
cdr3_aa: CASSRPGHWNTEAFF

v_call: TRBV2
clone_size: NA
j_call: TRBJ1-3
d_call: NA
cdr3_nt: TGTGCCAGCAGTTCGAATCCCTCTGGAAACACCATATATTTT
cdr3_aa: CASSSNPSGNTIYF

v_call: TRBV19
clone_size: NA
j_call: TRBJ1-4
d_call: NA
cdr3_nt: TGTGCCAGTAAGCTGAACCCGTCCCCTGCGTTGAATGAAAAACTGTTTTTT
cdr3_aa: CASKLNPSPALNEKLFF

v_call: TRBV28
clone_size: NA
j_call: TRBJ1-5
d_call: NA
cdr3_nt: TGTGCCAGCAGTTTAAGGGAAGATAGCAATCAGCCCCAGCATTTT
cdr3_aa: CASSLREDSNQPQHF

v_call: TRBV4-1
clone_size: once
j_call: TRBJ1-4
d_call: NA
cdr3_nt: TGCGCCAGCAGCCGACGACAAGTTGCAACTAATGAAAAACTGTTTTTT
cdr3_aa: CASSRRQVATNEKLFF

v_call: TRBV7-2
clone_size: NA
j_call: TRBJ2-3
d_call: TRBD2
cdr3_nt: TGTGCCAGCAGCTTAGGGTCCGGAGGGAGGGCCAAAGATACGCAGTATTTT
cdr3_aa: CASSLGSGGRAKDTQYF

v_call: TRBV7-9
clone_size: NA
j_call: TRBJ1-1
d_call: NA
cdr3_nt: TGTGCCAGCAGCCCCCAGAACACTGAAGCTTTCTTT
cdr3_aa: CASSPQNTEAFF

v_call: TRBV5-1
clone_size: few
j_call: TRBJ2-2
d_call: TRBD1
cdr3_nt: TGCGCCAGCAGCTTCCTGGACAGGGAGAGCACCGGGGAGCTGTTTTTT
cdr3_aa: CASSFLDRESTGELFF

v_call: TRBV5-6
clone_size: NA
j_call: TRBJ1-1
d_call: NA
cdr3_nt: TGTGCCAGCAGCTATTTAACTGAAGCTTTCTTT
cdr3_aa: CASSYLTEAFF

v_call: TRBV6-1
clone_size: NA
j_call: TRBJ2-3
d_call: TRBD2
cdr3_nt: TGTGCCAGCAGTATACCGGGACTAGGAGGGTATACGCAGTATTTT
cdr3_aa: CASSIPGLGGYTQYF

v_call: TRBV9
clone_size: NA
j_call: TRBJ2-1
d_call: NA
cdr3_nt: TGTGCCAGCAGCGGCGGACTGAAAACTTACTCCTACAATGAGCAGTTCTTC
cdr3_aa: CASSGGLKTYSYNEQFF

v_call: TRBV4-3
clone_size: NA
j_call: TRBJ2-3
d_call: TRBD2
cdr3_nt: TGCGCCAGCAGCCTCGGGACTAGTAGACAGTATTTT
cdr3_aa: CASSLGTSRQYF

v_call: TRBV18
clone_size: NA
j_call: TRBJ1-1
d_call: NA
cdr3_nt: TGTGCCAGCTCACCCCCATCCGAACGTACGAACACTGAAGCTTTCTTT
cdr3_aa: CASSPPSERTNTEAFF

v_call: TRBV5-4
clone_size: NA
j_call: TRBJ1-1
d_call: NA
cdr3_nt: TGTGCCAGCAGCTCCCAAGACAGGCGGAACACTGAAGCTTTCTTT
cdr3_aa: CASSSQDRRNTEAFF

v_call: TRBV7-2
clone_size: NA
j_call: TRBJ1-1
d_call: NA
cdr3_nt: TGTGCCAGCAGCGTAATGAGTCCCCGGCGCTTAAACACTGAAGCTTTCTTT
cdr3_aa: CASSVMSPRRLNTEAFF

v_call: TRBV4-1
clone_size: NA
j_call: TRBJ1-6
d_call: NA
cdr3_nt: TGCGCCAGCAGCCGTGGAGAGGGGAACTATAATTCACCCCTCCACTTT
cdr3_aa: CASSRGEGNYNSPLHF